This T cell receptor beta chain originates from a study of blood T cells in healthy people across ages. Across the whole study: There was about one barcoded beta molecule captured by template switching per two T cells. Study results and caveats: Naive T cell percentage and TCR beta diversity correlated strongly.

For the second PCR, which ran for roughly 6 to 12 cycles, a sample-barcoded 5' primer and a J-beta primer mix were used. Every molecule of cDNA carried a tag from a template-switch adaptor with 12 random nucleotides. TCRdb re-analysed the 5' RACE reads in MiXCR, keeping a single row per CDR3 protein. The table has over 950,000 distinct CDR3 sequences, just over 50% seen once. Notes on this clonotype: The antigen remains unidentified.

Per the germline V gene, CDR1 is MNHEY and CDR2 is SVGAGI. V lost 7 bases to trimming and J lost 2 bases, with 15 bases between them. The length of the CDR3 is 14 residues. Donors were systemically healthy Caucasian individuals from Russia aged about 6 to 95 years. The genes are TRBV6-5 and TRBJ2-7; no definite D call. The TCR sequence derives from an older woman in good health. Sequencing was performed on blood. CDR3 nucleotides: TGTGCCAGCACCCCGACCAGGAGAGCCTACGAGCAGTACTTC. Residues: CASTPTRRAYEQYF.